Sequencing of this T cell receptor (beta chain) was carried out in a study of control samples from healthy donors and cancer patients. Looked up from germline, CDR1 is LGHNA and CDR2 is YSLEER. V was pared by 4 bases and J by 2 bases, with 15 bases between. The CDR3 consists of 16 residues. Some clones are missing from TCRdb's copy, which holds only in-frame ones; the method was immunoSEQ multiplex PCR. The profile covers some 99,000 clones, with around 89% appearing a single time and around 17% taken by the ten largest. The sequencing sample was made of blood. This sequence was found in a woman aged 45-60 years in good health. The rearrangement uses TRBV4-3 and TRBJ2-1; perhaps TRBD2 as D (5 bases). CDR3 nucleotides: TGCGCCAGCAGCCCCCGGGGTCTGCCTACCTACAATGAGCAGTTCTTC. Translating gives CASSPRGLPTYNEQFF.